The rows below give T cell receptor beta chains drawn from one sample of a study of T-cell reconstitution after alpha-beta-depleted transplantation in children. TCRdb re-analysed the PCR reads in MiXCR, keeping a single row per CDR3 protein. The sample yields roughly 570,000 distinct CDR3 sequences, roughly 30% seen once. This specimen consisted of PBMCs, obtained before TCRalphabeta/CD19-depleted stem cell transplant. These receptors all stem from a boy younger than two with Wiskott-Aldrich syndrome, due to receive a stem cell transplant. The CDR3 runs from the conserved cysteine through the conserved F or W. Each record gives: D gene, J gene, V gene, clone size, CDR3 protein, CDR3 DNA. A D gene is named only where the DNA matches it firmly. Only part of the rows carry a size: once, few, many, or a class if the clone is expanded.

D: NA; J: TRBJ2-4; V: TRBV7-3; size: NA; CDR3: CASSHTGAKNIQYF; DNA: TGTGCCAGCAGCCACACAGGAGCCAAAAACATTCAGTACTTC
D: NA; J: TRBJ2-3; V: TRBV12-3/TRBV12-4; size: NA; CDR3: CASSTPGQHGWYF; DNA: TGTGCCAGCAGTACCCCGGGGCAACATGGATGGTATTTT
D: TRBD1; J: TRBJ1-5; V: TRBV6-5; size: few; CDR3: CASSYDGTGLPGNQPQHF; DNA: TGTGCCAGCAGTTACGATGGGACAGGGCTTCCCGGCAATCAGCCCCAGCATTTT
D: NA; J: TRBJ2-3; V: TRBV6-1; size: NA; CDR3: CASRQPTDTQYF; DNA: TGTGCCAGCAGGCAGCCCACAGATACGCAGTATTTT
D: NA; J: TRBJ2-2; V: TRBV20-1; size: NA; CDR3: CSARDTTAANTGELFF; DNA: TGCAGTGCTAGAGATACTACTGCAGCGAACACCGGGGAGCTGTTTTTT
D: TRBD2; J: TRBJ2-7; V: TRBV27; size: NA; CDR3: CASSSPRLAIYEQYF; DNA: TGTGCCAGCAGTTCCCCCAGACTAGCTATATACGAGCAGTACTTC
D: TRBD2; J: TRBJ2-1; V: TRBV9; size: NA; CDR3: CASSVSGGRRAVDDNEQFF; DNA: TGTGCCAGCAGCGTATCGGGCGGGAGAAGGGCAGTGGATGACAATGAGCAGTTCTTC
D: NA; J: TRBJ2-7; V: TRBV30; size: few; CDR3: CAWSTGPEQYF; DNA: TGTGCCTGGAGTACAGGGCCCGAGCAGTACTTC
D: NA; J: TRBJ2-3; V: TRBV4-2; size: NA; CDR3: CASSQDASAIGDTQYF; DNA: TGTGCCAGCAGCCAAGACGCTAGCGCCATTGGAGATACGCAGTATTTT
D: NA; J: TRBJ2-2; V: TRBV12-3/TRBV12-4; size: NA; CDR3: CASSQSVPNTGELFF; DNA: TGTGCCAGCAGCCAGTCGGTGCCGAACACCGGGGAGCTGTTTTTT
D: TRBD1; J: TRBJ1-1; V: TRBV5-1; size: NA; CDR3: CASSLVGQGSTEAFF; DNA: TGCGCCAGCAGCTTGGTCGGACAGGGCAGCACTGAAGCTTTCTTT
D: NA; J: TRBJ2-3; V: TRBV5-1; size: few; CDR3: CASSFYRADTQYF; DNA: TGCGCCAGCAGCTTTTACAGGGCAGATACGCAGTATTTT
D: NA; J: TRBJ1-1; V: TRBV6-5; size: NA; CDR3: CASSYSSGVTEAFF; DNA: TGTGCCAGCAGTTACTCGTCGGGGGTCACTGAAGCTTTCTTT
D: NA; J: TRBJ1-5; V: TRBV21-1; size: once; CDR3: CASSKGGLTAYSNQPQHF; DNA: TGTGCCAGCAGCAAAGGGGGGTTGACAGCTTATAGCAATCAGCCCCAGCATTTT
D: NA; J: TRBJ2-2; V: TRBV30; size: NA; CDR3: CAWSPTRTGELFF; DNA: TGTGCCTGGAGCCCGACTAGGACCGGGGAGCTGTTTTTT
D: NA; J: TRBJ2-7; V: TRBV5-1; size: many; CDR3: CASSLGSGSYEQYF; DNA: TGCGCCAGCAGCTTGGGGTCTGGCTCCTACGAGCAGTACTTC
D: NA; J: TRBJ2-7; V: TRBV5-1; size: NA; CDR3: CASSLSLFYEQYF; DNA: TGCGCCAGCAGCTTGTCCCTATTCTACGAGCAGTACTTC
D: NA; J: TRBJ2-3; V: TRBV7-2; size: NA; CDR3: CASSLALGLDTQYF; DNA: TGTGCCAGCAGCTTAGCGCTCGGGTTGGATACGCAGTATTTT
D: NA; J: TRBJ2-3; V: TRBV20-1; size: NA; CDR3: CSASLGDTQYF; DNA: TGCAGTGCTAGTCTGGGAGATACGCAGTATTTT
D: TRBD2; J: TRBJ2-1; V: TRBV7-9; size: NA; CDR3: CASKPSGRAAEQFF; DNA: TGTGCCAGCAAACCAAGCGGGAGGGCCGCTGAGCAGTTCTTC
D: TRBD2; J: TRBJ2-1; V: TRBV5-1; size: few; CDR3: CASSLWTSGSSYNEQFF; DNA: TGCGCCAGCAGCCTATGGACTAGCGGGAGCTCCTACAATGAGCAGTTCTTC
D: NA; J: TRBJ2-3; V: TRBV5-4; size: few; CDR3: CASSKDIGDTQYF; DNA: TGTGCCAGCAGCAAAGATATAGGAGATACGCAGTATTTT
D: TRBD2; J: TRBJ2-1; V: TRBV5-1; size: NA; CDR3: CASSRGPLAGVYNEQFF; DNA: TGCGCCAGCAGTAGGGGCCCTCTAGCGGGAGTTTACAATGAGCAGTTCTTC
D: NA; J: TRBJ2-3; V: TRBV5-1; size: NA; CDR3: CASSLPREADTQYF; DNA: TGCGCCAGCAGCTTGCCCCGAGAGGCAGATACGCAGTATTTT
D: TRBD2; J: TRBJ2-1; V: TRBV20-1; size: NA; CDR3: CSARASGVRVNEQFF; DNA: TGCAGTGCCAGGGCTAGCGGGGTTCGGGTCAATGAGCAGTTCTTC
D: NA; J: TRBJ2-3; V: TRBV5-1; size: few; CDR3: CASSLFGRSTDTQYF; DNA: TGCGCCAGCAGCTTGTTCGGGAGAAGCACAGATACGCAGTATTTT
D: TRBD1; J: TRBJ2-3; V: TRBV11-2; size: NA; CDR3: CASSHDRVEDTQYF; DNA: TGTGCCAGCAGCCACGACAGGGTAGAAGATACGCAGTATTTT